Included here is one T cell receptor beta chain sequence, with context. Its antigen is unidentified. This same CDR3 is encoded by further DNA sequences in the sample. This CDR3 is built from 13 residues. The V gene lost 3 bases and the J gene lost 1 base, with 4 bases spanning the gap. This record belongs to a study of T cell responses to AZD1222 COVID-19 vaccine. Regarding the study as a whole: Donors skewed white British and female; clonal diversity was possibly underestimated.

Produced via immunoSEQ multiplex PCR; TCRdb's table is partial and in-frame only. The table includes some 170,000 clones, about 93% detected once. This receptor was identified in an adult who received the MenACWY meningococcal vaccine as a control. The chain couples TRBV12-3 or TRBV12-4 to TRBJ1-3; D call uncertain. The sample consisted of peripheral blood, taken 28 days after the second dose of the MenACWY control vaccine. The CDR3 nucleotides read TGTGCCAGCAGTTTGCGTTCTGGAAACACCATATATTTT. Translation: CASSLRSGNTIYF.